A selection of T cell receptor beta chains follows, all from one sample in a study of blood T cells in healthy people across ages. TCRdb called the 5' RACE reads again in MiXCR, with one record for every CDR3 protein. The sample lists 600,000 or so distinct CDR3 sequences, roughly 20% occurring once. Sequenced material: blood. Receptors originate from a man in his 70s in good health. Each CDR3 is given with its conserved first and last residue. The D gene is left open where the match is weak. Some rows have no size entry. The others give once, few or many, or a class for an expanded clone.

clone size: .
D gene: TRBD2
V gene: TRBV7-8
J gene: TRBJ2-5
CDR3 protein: CASKVLAGQETQYF
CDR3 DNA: TGTGCCAGCAAAGTACTAGCGGGACAAGAGACCCAGTACTTC

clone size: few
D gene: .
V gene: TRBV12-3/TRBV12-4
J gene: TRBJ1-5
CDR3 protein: CASSLFRSNQPQHF
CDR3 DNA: TGTGCCAGCAGTTTATTTCGGAGTAATCAGCCCCAGCATTTT

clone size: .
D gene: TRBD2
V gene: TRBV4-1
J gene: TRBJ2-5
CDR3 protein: CASSQSTSGRGETQYF
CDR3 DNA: TGCGCCAGCAGCCAATCGACTAGCGGGAGGGGGGAGACCCAGTACTTC

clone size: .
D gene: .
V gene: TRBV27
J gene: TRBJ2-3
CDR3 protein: CASSFGEGADTQYF
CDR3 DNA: TGTGCCAGCAGTTTCGGGGAAGGAGCAGATACGCAGTATTTT

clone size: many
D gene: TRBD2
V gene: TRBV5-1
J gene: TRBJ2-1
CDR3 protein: CASSYRTSGNAGEQFF
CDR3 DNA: TGCGCCAGCAGCTATCGGACTAGCGGGAATGCGGGTGAGCAGTTCTTC

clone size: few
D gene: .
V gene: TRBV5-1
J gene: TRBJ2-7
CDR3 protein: CASSPIQGMTYEQYF
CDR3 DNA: TGCGCCAGCAGTCCCATACAGGGAATGACCTACGAGCAGTACTTC

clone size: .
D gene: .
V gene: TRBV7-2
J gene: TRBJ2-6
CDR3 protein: CASSSLFRADSGANVLTF
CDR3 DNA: TGTGCCAGCAGCTCCTTATTTAGGGCAGACTCTGGGGCCAACGTCCTGACTTTC

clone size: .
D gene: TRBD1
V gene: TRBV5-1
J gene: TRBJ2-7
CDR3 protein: CASSLGLGAGQGRCEQYF
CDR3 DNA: TGCGCCAGCAGCTTGGGCCTTGGTGCGGGACAGGGGCGCTGCGAGCAGTACTTC

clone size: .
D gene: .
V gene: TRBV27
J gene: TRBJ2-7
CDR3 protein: CASWTWGNEQYF
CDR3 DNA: TGTGCCAGCTGGACTTGGGGGAACGAGCAGTACTTC

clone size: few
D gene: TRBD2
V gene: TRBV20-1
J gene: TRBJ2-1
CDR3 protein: CSARETSGIGEQFF
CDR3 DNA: TGCAGTGCTAGAGAGACTAGCGGGATTGGTGAGCAGTTCTTC

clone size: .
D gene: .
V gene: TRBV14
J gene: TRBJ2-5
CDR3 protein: CASSQGGTKETQYF
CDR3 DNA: TGTGCCAGCAGCCAGGGCGGTACGAAAGAGACCCAGTACTTC

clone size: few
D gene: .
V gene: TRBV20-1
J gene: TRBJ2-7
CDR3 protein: CSARAGLTYEQYF
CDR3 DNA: TGCAGTGCTAGGGCGGGTTTAACCTACGAGCAGTACTTC

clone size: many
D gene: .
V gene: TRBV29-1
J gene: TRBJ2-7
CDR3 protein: CSASRDTSYEQYF
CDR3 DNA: TGCAGCGCCTCGCGGGACACTTCCTACGAGCAGTACTTC

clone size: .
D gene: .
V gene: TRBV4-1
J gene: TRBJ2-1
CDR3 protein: CASSQADGNNEQFF
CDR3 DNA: TGCGCCAGCAGCCAAGCGGACGGGAACAATGAGCAGTTCTTC

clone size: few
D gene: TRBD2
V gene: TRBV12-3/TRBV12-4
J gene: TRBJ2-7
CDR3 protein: CASRVAGGGEQYF
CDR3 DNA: TGTGCCAGCAGAGTAGCGGGAGGGGGCGAGCAGTACTTC

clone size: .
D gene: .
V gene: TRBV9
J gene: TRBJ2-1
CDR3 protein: CASSVGDVRNEQFF
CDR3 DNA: TGTGCCAGCAGCGTAGGAGACGTCAGGAATGAGCAGTTCTTC

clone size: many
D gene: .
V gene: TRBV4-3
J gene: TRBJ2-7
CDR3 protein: CASSQDPGSHEQYF
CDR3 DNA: TGCGCCAGCAGCCAAGATCCCGGGAGCCACGAGCAGTACTTC

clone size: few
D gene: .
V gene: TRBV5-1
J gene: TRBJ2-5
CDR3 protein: CASSSVGLGTQETQYF
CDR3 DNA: TGCGCCAGCAGCTCGGTAGGTCTCGGGACACAAGAGACCCAGTACTTC

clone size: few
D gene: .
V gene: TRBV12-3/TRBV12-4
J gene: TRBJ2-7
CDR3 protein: CASSPGTITYEQYF
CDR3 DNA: TGTGCCAGCAGTCCCGGGACAATCACCTACGAGCAGTACTTC

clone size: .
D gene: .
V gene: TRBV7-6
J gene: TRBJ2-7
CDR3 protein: CASSKDRGAGGAYEQYF
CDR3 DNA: TGTGCCAGCAGCAAGGACAGGGGGGCGGGAGGGGCCTACGAGCAGTACTTC

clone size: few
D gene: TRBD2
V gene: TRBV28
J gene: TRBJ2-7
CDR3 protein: CASSFRGDYEQYF
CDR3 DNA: TGTGCCAGCAGTTTTCGGGGGGACTACGAGCAGTACTTC

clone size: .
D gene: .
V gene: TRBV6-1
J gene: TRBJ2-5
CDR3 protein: CASRPNREMYQETQYF
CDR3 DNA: TGTGCCAGCAGACCTAACAGGGAGATGTACCAAGAGACCCAGTACTTC

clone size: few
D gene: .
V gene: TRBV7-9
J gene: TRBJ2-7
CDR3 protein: CASSLDALIRDPYEQYF
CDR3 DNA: TGTGCCAGCAGCTTAGACGCCCTTATTAGGGACCCCTACGAGCAGTACTTC

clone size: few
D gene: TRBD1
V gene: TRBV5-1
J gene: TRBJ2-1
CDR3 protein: CASSEGQGIVEQFF
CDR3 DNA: TGCGCCAGCAGCGAGGGACAGGGGATTGTTGAGCAGTTCTTC

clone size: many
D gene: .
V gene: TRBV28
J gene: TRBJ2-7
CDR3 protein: CASNLRDPYEQYF
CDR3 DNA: TGTGCCAGCAACTTACGGGACCCCTACGAGCAGTACTTC

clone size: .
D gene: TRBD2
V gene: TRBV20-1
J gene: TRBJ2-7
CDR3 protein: CSARPSGLEFEQYF
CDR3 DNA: TGCAGTGCTAGACCCTCGGGACTAGAGTTCGAGCAGTACTTC

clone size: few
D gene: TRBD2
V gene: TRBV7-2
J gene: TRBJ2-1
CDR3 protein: CASNIPSGHNEQFF
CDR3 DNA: TGTGCCAGCAACATCCCTAGCGGCCACAATGAGCAGTTCTTC

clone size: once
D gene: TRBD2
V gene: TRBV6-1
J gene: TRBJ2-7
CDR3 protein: CASSEFSGGGYEQYF
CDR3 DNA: TGTGCCAGCAGTGAATTTTCGGGCGGGGGCTACGAGCAGTACTTC

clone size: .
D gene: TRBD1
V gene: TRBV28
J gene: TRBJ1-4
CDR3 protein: CASRGQGLEKLFF
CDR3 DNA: TGTGCCAGCAGGGGACAGGGGCTAGAAAAACTGTTTTTT

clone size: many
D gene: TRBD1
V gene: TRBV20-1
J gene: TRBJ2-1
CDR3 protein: CSARAWDRGRDEQFF
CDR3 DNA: TGCAGTGCTAGAGCCTGGGACAGGGGAAGGGATGAGCAGTTCTTC

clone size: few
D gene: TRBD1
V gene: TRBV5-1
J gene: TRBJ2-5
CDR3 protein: CASSVGQGGETQYF
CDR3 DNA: TGTGCCAGCAGCGTAGGACAGGGGGGCGAGACCCAGTACTTC

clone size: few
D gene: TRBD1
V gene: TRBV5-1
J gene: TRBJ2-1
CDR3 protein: CASNTGDIAYNEQFF
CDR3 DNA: TGCGCCAGCAATACAGGGGACATCGCTTACAATGAGCAGTTCTTC

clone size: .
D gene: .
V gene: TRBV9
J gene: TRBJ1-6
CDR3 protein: CASASAGDNSPLHF
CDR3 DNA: TGTGCCAGCGCCTCGGCAGGGGACAATTCACCCCTCCACTTT

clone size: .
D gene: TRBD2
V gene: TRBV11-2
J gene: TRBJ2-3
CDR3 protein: CASSILAGGPTDTQYF
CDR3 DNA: TGTGCCAGCAGCATCCTAGCGGGAGGGCCCACAGATACGCAGTATTTT

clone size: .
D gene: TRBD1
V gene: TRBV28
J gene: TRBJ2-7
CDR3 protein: CASVRLQGAYEQYF
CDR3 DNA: TGTGCCAGCGTACGACTACAGGGGGCTTACGAGCAGTACTTC

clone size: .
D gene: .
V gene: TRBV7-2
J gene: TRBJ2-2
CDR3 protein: CASSLDYSSGELFF
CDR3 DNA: TGTGCCAGCAGCTTAGATTACTCTTCCGGGGAGCTGTTTTTT

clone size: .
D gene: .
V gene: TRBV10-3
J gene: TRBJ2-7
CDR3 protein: CAITSGTGSYEQYF
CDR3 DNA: TGTGCCATCACCTCCGGGACGGGCTCCTACGAGCAGTACTTC

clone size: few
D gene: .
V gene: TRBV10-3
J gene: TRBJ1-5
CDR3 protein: CATRESNQPQHF
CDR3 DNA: TGTGCCACCCGGGAGAGCAATCAGCCCCAGCATTTT

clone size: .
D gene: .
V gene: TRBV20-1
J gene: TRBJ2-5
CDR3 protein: CSARGLEETQYF
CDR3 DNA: TGCAGTGCTAGAGGACTAGAAGAGACCCAGTACTTC

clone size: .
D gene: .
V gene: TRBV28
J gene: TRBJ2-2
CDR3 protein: CASSLPPDTGELFF
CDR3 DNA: TGTGCCAGCAGTTTACCCCCTGACACCGGGGAGCTGTTTTTT

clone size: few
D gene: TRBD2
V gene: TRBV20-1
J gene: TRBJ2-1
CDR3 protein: CSASPGTSGREEQFF
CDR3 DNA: TGCAGTGCTAGCCCCGGGACTAGCGGGAGAGAGGAGCAGTTCTTC

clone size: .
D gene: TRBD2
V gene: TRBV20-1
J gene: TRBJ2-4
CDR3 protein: CSASASGSFGNIQYF
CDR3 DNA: TGCAGTGCTAGCGCTAGCGGGAGCTTCGGAAACATTCAGTACTTC

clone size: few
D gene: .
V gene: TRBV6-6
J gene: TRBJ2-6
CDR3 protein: CASWGPPGANVLTF
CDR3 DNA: TGTGCCAGCTGGGGACCCCCAGGGGCCAACGTCCTGACTTTC

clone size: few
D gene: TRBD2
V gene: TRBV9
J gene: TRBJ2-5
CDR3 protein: CASSVGRQREGQVGETQYF
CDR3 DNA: TGTGCCAGCAGCGTAGGACGACAGCGGGAGGGCCAGGTTGGAGAGACCCAGTACTTC

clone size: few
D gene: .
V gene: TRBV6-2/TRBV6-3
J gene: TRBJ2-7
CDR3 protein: CASRIDPTGFYEQYF
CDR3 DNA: TGTGCCAGCAGGATAGACCCGACAGGTTTCTACGAGCAGTACTTC

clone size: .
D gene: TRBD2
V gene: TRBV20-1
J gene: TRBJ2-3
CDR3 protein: CSALLAGGQDTQYF
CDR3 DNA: TGCAGTGCCTTGCTAGCGGGAGGGCAAGATACGCAGTATTTT

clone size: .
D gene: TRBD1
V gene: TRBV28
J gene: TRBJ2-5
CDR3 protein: CASSGDRGDETQYF
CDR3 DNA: TGTGCCAGCAGTGGGGACAGGGGGGACGAGACCCAGTACTTC

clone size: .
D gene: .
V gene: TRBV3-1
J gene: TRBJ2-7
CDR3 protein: CASSEDPFGQMGYEQYF
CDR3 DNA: TGTGCCAGCAGCGAAGACCCTTTCGGGCAAATGGGATACGAGCAGTACTTC

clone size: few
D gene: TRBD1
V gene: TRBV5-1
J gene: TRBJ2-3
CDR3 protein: CASSSGTGGLTDTQYF
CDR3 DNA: TGCGCCAGCAGCTCCGGGACAGGGGGACTCACAGATACGCAGTATTTT

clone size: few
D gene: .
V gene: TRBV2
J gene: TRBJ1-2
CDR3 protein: CASSDFTGRYGYTF
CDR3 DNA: TGTGCCAGCAGTGATTTCACAGGGCGCTATGGCTACACCTTC

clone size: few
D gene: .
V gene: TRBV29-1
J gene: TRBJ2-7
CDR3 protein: CSVTGYYEQYF
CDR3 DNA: TGCAGCGTCACAGGATACTACGAGCAGTACTTC

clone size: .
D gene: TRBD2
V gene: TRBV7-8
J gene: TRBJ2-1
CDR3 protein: CASSLERGSLSNEQFF
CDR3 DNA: TGTGCCAGCAGCTTAGAGCGCGGGAGTCTATCCAATGAGCAGTTCTTC

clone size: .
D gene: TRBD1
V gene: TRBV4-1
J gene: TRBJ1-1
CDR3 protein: CASSLQTGGSAEAFF
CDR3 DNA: TGCGCCAGCAGCCTCCAGACAGGGGGAAGCGCTGAAGCTTTCTTT

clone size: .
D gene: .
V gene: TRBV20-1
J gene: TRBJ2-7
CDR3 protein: CSATGGRGAEQYF
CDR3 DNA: TGCAGTGCTACAGGTGGGAGAGGTGCCGAGCAGTACTTC

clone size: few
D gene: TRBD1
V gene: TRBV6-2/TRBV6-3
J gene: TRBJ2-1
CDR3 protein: CASSHSGTGRYNEQFF
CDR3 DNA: TGTGCCAGCAGTCACTCGGGGACAGGGCGATACAATGAGCAGTTCTTC